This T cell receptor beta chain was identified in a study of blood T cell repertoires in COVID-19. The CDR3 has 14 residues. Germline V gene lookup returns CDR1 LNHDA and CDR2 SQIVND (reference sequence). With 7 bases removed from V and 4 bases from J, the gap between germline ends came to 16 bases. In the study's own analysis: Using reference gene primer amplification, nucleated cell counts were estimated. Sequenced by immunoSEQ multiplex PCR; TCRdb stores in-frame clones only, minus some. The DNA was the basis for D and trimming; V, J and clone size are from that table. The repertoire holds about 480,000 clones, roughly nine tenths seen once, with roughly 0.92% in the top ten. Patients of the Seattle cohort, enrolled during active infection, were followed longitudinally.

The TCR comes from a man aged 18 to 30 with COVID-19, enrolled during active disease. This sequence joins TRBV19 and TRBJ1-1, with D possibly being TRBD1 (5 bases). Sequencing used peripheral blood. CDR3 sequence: CASTGGGRLTEAFF. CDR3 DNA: TGTGCCAGTACTGGGGGAGGCAGACTCACTGAAGCTTTCTTT.